A single sample is the source of the 17 T cell receptor beta chains below, sequenced in a study of T-cell memory formation after mild COVID-19. MiXCR was run by TCRdb on the 5' RACE reads, yielding one entry per CDR3 protein. The table shows a few hundred thousand distinct CDR3 sequences, with over 15% occurring only once. Material: PBMCs or a T cell subset sorted from them (not recorded which). The receptor source for this set is a man aged 18-30 years who had mild COVID-19 (a few samples of this study predate the infection). Cell type and time point are not known.

Ten or more counts support this clonotype. This rearrangement joins TRBV5-6 to TRBJ2-5; D may be TRBD1 or TRBD2 (5 bases each). This CDR3 is 12 amino acids long. Germline-derived CDR1 and CDR2 are SGHDT and YYEEEE. Trimming took 4 bases from V and 4 from J, leaving 8 bases between them. The CDR3 is CASSTGAETQYF. The CDR3 DNA reads as TGTGCCAGCAGCACCGGGGCAGAGACCCAGTACTTC.

The chain joins TRBV7-2 to TRBJ2-1, with TRBD2 matching over 12 bases. CDR3 length: 16 amino acids. V was pared by 4 bases and J by 9 bases, with 10 bases of the junction left unmatched. Germline V gives CDR1 SGHTA, CDR2 FQGNSA. DNA for the CDR3: TGTGCCAGCAGCTCCCTCCTAGCGGGGGGGCCTGGTGAGCAGTTCTTC. It yields the protein CASSSLLAGGPGEQFF.

This clonotype was counted many times. The rearrangement joins TRBV5-1 to TRBJ1-2; no firm D call. Germline V gives CDR1 SGHRS, CDR2 YFSETQ. Trimming took off 0 bases at V and 4 bases at J, with 10 bases between the two ends. CDR3 length equals 14 residues. CDR3 nucleotide sequence: TGCGCCAGCAGCTTGGCGGCAGGAACCTATGGCTACACCTTC. Its translation is CASSLAAGTYGYTF. The complete variable domain, with remaining parts taken from reference TRBV5-1 and TRBJ1-2, reads KAGVTQTPRYLIKTRGQQVTLSCSPISGHRSVSWYQQTPGQGLQFLFEYFSETQRNKGNFPGRFSGRQFSNSRSEMNVSTLELGDSALYLCASSLAAGTYGYTFGSGTRLTVV.

This clonotype has only a few counts. The rearrangement uses TRBV10-3 and TRBJ2-1; TRBD2 agrees at 12 bases. CDR3 size: 14 residues. Germline assignment: CDR1 ENHRY and CDR2 SYGVKD. With 6 bases clipped from V and 5 bases from J, the junction kept 2 bases outside the gene matches. This CDR3 reads CAIRRTSGDNEQFF. As DNA, the CDR3 is TGTGCCATCAGGAGGACTAGCGGGGACAATGAGCAGTTCTTC.

This clonotype was observed a few times. This sequence joins TRBV4-3 and TRBJ2-6; a weak D match, TRBD2 (5 bases). The V end lost 0 bases, the J end lost 3 bases, and 18 bases lay between the germline ends. Germline V gene data show CDR1 as LGHNA and CDR2 as YSLEER. The CDR3 is 19 amino acids. The DNA for the CDR3 is TGCGCCAGCAGCCAAGAGGTGGACGGAGGCCTAGGTGGGGCCAACGTCCTGACTTTC. Encoded protein: CASSQEVDGGLGGANVLTF.

This clonotype was counted only a few times. V and J are TRBV20-1 and TRBJ2-5; no clear D gene. This CDR3 is built from 14 residues. CDR1 and CDR2 (germline): DFQATT, SNEGSKA (reference sequence). V was shortened by 6 bases and J by 1 base, with 15 bases between the two germline ends. CDR3 nucleotide sequence: TGCAGTGCCATTGACCTGCTACTCCAAGAGACCCAGTACTTC. It is translated as CSAIDLLLQETQYF.

V and J are TRBV12-3 or TRBV12-4 and TRBJ2-2; possibly TRBD1 for D (5 bases). There are 16 residues in the CDR3. The V gene lost 4 bases and the J gene lost 2 bases, with 14 bases spanning the gap. The CDR3 DNA is TGTGCCAGCAGTTGGCAGGGAAACTTAAACACCGGGGAGCTGTTTTTT. It codes for CASSWQGNLNTGELFF.

The gene calls are TRBV12-3 or TRBV12-4 and TRBJ2-1, with D possibly being TRBD1 or TRBD2 (6 bases each). V was cut by 5 bases and J by 8 bases, with 16 bases left in between. The length of the CDR3 is 14 residues. The CDR3 here is CASSTPGGQDEQFF. CDR3 coding DNA: TGTGCCAGCAGTACCCCTGGGGGGCAGGATGAGCAGTTCTTC.

Only a few counts were recorded for this clonotype. The gene calls are TRBV12-3 or TRBV12-4 and TRBJ2-1; 12 bases line up with TRBD2. The V segment lost 6 bases and the J segment 9 bases; nucleotides outside the gene matches: 3. The length of the CDR3 is 13 residues. CDR3 coding DNA: TGTGCCAGCAGCCCGACTAGCGGGGGTGAGCAGTTCTTC. Encoded protein: CASSPTSGGEQFF.

This clonotype appeared a few times. The V and J genes are TRBV3-1 and TRBJ2-7, with 8 bases that match TRBD2. V shed 5 bases, J shed 4 bases, and the junction held 4 bases outside the gene matches. The CDR3 is 13 residues long. The germline gives CDR1 LGHDT, CDR2 YNNKEL (reference sequence). The CDR3 nucleotides are TGTGCCAGCAGCGCGGCGGGGGGATACGAGCAGTACTTC. It is translated as CASSAAGGYEQYF.

V gene TRBV6-5 combines with J gene TRBJ2-5, with TRBD2 as a possible D gene (6 bases). The V end lost 1 base, the J end lost 3 bases, and 6 bases lay between the germline ends. There are 13 residues in the CDR3. Germline V CDR1 and CDR2: MNHEY, SVGAGI. This CDR3 reads CASSYLAEETQYF. DNA of the CDR3: TGTGCCAGCAGTTACTTAGCGGAAGAGACCCAGTACTTC.

This clonotype was seen a few times. The chain is built from TRBV9 and TRBJ2-2; D not resolved. The germline V and J ends were trimmed by 0 bases and 2 bases, with 8 bases remaining between them. CDR3 length equals 15 residues. Germline V gene data show CDR1 as SGDLS and CDR2 as YYNGEE. The CDR3 DNA follows: TGTGCCAGCAGCGTAGTAGGCAGCAACACCGGGGAGCTGTTTTTT. It codes for CASSVVGSNTGELFF.

This clonotype was detected only once. This chain joins TRBV4-1 and TRBJ2-7, with TRBD2 as a possible D gene (6 bases). This CDR3 comprises 13 residues. The V end was cut by 1 base, the J end by 7 bases, with 11 bases between. Germline V gene sequence: CDR1 MGHRA, CDR2 YSYEKL. The CDR3 nucleotides are TGCGCCAGCAGCCAAGGGAGGGAGGATGAGCAGTACTTC. Protein: CASSQGREDEQYF.

This clonotype occurred a few times. This chain connects TRBV29-1 to TRBJ2-1, with D tentatively TRBD1 (6 bases). V lost 5 bases to trimming and J lost 2 bases, with 7 bases between them. The CDR3 is made up of 12 amino acids. Germline V lookup: CDR1 SQVTM, CDR2 ANQGSEA. The CDR3 DNA reads TGCAGCGTTTGGACAGCCTACAATGAGCAGTTCTTC. Amino acid sequence: CSVWTAYNEQFF.

V gene TRBV6-1 combines with J gene TRBJ2-3; D remains unclear. This CDR3 has 13 residues. Germline loops: CDR1 MNHNS, CDR2 SASEGT. Trimming left V 1 base short and J 5 bases short, with 7 bases between. The DNA for the CDR3 is TGTGCCAGCAGTGAAGGGTGGAAAGATACGCAGTATTTT. Amino acids: CASSEGWKDTQYF.

This clonotype came up a few times. The J gene is TRBJ2-4, the V gene TRBV5-5, with D possibly TRBD2 on 5 matching bases. CDR1 is SGHKS, CDR2 YYEKEE, per germline (reference sequence). Trimming took off 4 bases at V and 7 bases at J, with 18 bases between the two ends. This CDR3 is built from 15 residues. CDR3 amino acids: CASSTRTGVPNIQYF. The CDR3 nucleotides read TGTGCCAGCAGCACCAGGACTGGAGTACCGAACATTCAGTACTTC.

There are a few counts of this clonotype. V and J are TRBV9 and TRBJ2-4; 7 bases match TRBD1. Germline trimming cut 3 bases from V and 1 base from J; bases unmatched to any gene: 4. The CDR3 consists of 15 residues. CDR1 is SGDLS and CDR2 is YYNGEE in the germline V gene. In DNA form, the CDR3 reads TGTGCCAGCAGCGCACAGGGGAAGGCCAAAAACATTCAGTACTTC. Translation gives CASSAQGKAKNIQYF.